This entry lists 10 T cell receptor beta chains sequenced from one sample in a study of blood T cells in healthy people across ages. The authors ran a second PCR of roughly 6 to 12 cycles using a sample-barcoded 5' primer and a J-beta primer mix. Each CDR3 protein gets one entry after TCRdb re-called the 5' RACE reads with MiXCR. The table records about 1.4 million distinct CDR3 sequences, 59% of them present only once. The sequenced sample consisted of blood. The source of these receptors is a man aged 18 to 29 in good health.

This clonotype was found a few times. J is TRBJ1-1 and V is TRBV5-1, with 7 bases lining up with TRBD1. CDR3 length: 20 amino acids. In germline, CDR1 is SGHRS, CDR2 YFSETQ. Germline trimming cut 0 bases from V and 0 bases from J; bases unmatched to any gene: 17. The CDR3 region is CASSLVVLGADRAMNTEAFF. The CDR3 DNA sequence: TGCGCCAGCAGCTTGGTGGTTCTCGGGGCTGACAGGGCGATGAACACTGAAGCTTTCTTT.

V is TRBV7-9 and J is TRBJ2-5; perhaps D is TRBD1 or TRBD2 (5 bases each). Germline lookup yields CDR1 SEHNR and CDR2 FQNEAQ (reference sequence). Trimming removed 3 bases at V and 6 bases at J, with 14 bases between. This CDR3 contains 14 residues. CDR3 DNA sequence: TGTGCCAGCAGCTTTAGCCCAAGGGGACAGACCCAGTACTTC. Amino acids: CASSFSPRGQTQYF.

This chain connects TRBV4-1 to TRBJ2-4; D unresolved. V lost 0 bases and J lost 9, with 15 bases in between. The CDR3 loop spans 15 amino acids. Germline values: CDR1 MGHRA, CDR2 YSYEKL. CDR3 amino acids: CASSQEKGAWVIQYF. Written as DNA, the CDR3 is TGCGCCAGCAGCCAAGAAAAGGGCGCGTGGGTCATTCAGTACTTC.

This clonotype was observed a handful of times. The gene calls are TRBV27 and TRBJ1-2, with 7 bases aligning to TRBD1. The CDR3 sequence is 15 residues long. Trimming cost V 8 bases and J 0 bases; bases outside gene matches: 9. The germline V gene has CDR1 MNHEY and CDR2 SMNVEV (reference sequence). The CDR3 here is CASGLEGAANYGYTF. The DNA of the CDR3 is TGTGCCAGCGGCCTAGAGGGGGCTGCTAACTATGGCTACACCTTC.

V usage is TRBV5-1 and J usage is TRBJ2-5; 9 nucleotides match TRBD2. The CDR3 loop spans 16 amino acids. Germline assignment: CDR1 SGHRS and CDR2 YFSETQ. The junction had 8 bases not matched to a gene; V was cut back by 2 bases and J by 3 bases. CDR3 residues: CASSFLLAGPEETQYF. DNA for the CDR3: TGCGCCAGCAGCTTTTTACTAGCGGGCCCAGAAGAGACCCAGTACTTC.

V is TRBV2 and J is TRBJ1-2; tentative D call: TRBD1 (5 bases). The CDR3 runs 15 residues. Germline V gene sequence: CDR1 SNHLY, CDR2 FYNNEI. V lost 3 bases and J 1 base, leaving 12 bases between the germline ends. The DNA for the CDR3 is TGTGCCAGCAGTGATAGTGGGACCCTTAACTATGGCTACACCTTC. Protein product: CASSDSGTLNYGYTF.

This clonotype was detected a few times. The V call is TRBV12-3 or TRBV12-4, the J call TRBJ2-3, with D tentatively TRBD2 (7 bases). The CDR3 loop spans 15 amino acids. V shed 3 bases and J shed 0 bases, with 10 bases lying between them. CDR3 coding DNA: TGTGCCAGCAGTTTCACGGGGGGCAGCACAGATACGCAGTATTTT. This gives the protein CASSFTGGSTDTQYF.

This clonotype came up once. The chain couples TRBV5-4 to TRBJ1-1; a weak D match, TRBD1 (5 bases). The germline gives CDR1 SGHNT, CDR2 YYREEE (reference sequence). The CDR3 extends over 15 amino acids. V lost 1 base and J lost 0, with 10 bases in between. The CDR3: CASSLNPRVNTEAFF. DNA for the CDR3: TGTGCCAGCAGCTTGAACCCCAGGGTGAACACTGAAGCTTTCTTT.

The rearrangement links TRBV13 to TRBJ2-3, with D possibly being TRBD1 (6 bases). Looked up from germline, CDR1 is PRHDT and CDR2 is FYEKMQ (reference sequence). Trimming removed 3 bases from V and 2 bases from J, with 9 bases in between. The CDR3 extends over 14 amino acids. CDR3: CASSFRDNTDTQYF. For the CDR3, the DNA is TGTGCCAGCAGCTTCCGGGACAACACAGATACGCAGTATTTT.

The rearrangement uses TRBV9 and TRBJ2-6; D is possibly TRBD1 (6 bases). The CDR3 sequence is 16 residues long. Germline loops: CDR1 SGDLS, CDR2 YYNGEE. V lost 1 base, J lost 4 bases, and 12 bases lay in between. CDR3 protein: CASSVSGEHGANVLTF. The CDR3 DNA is TGTGCCAGCAGCGTATCAGGGGAACACGGGGCCAACGTCCTGACTTTC. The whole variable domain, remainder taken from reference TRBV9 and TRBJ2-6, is DSGVTQTPKHLITATGQRVTLRCSPRSGDLSVYWYQQSLDQGLQFLIQYYNGEERAKGNILERFSAQQFPDLHSELNLSSLELGDSALYFCASSVSGEHGANVLTFGAGSRLTVL.